The 7 T cell receptor beta chains below all came from one sample that was sequenced in a study of technical replicates of blood from a handful of donors. Generated by immunoSEQ multiplex PCR, the TCRdb table keeps only in-frame clones and is missing some. The repertoire includes tens of thousands of clones, around 94% of them detected once, and around 0.4% sits in the top ten. The source material was T cells isolated from PBMCs. All receptors come from a human donor in good health.

The rearrangement uses TRBV6-6 and TRBJ2-3; 7 nucleotides align to TRBD2. With V trimmed by 2 bases and J by 6 bases, 8 bases remained unmatched. Germline CDR1 reads MNHNY; CDR2 reads SVGAGI (reference sequence). The CDR3 has 15 amino acids. The CDR3: CASSYRVGGVDTQYF. CDR3 coding DNA: TGTGCCAGCAGTTACCGGGTGGGAGGGGTGGATACGCAGTATTTT.

This chain links TRBV6-5 with TRBJ1-1; unclear D gene. Trimming pared 6 bases from V and 0 bases from J, leaving 8 bases between. CDR1 MNHEY and CDR2 SVGAGI come from the germline V gene. The CDR3 sequence is 13 residues long. The DNA of the CDR3 is TGTGCCAGCAGCTATTTAGTGAACACTGAAGCTTTCTTT. It is translated as CASSYLVNTEAFF.

The rearrangement uses TRBV18 and TRBJ2-2; TRBD1 matches 9 bases. CDR1 KGHSH and CDR2 LQKENI come from the germline V gene. J gave up 6 bases and V 4 bases, and 9 bases lay outside the gene matches. The CDR3 totals 16 residues. DNA for the CDR3: TGTGCCAGCTCACGACGACAGGGGGAAGTATCCGGGGAGCTGTTTTTT. Its translation is CASSRRQGEVSGELFF. Based on the CDR3 plus reference TRBV18 and TRBJ2-2, the full variable domain is NAGVMQNPRHLVRRRGQEARLRCSPMKGHSHVYWYRQLPEEGLKFMVYLQKENIIDESGMPKERFSAEFPKEGPSILRIQQVVRGDSAAYFCASSRRQGEVSGELFFGEGSRLTVL.

The chain combines TRBV27 with TRBJ2-7; 8 bases are shared with TRBD1. Germline lookup yields CDR1 MNHEY and CDR2 SMNVEV (reference sequence). V lost 10 bases and J lost 2; bases outside the gene matches: 7. The CDR3 loop spans 13 amino acids. In nucleotides, the CDR3 is TGTGCCACCTCACAGGGGGGACCCTACGAGCAGTACTTC. Its protein is CATSQGGPYEQYF.

The chain uses TRBV9 and TRBJ2-7; TRBD2 matches at 8 bases. Trimming cost V 2 bases and J 4 bases; bases outside gene matches: 5. This CDR3 comprises 14 residues. The germline gives CDR1 SGDLS, CDR2 YYNGEE. The CDR3 sequence: CASSVTGLEYEQYF. CDR3 bases: TGTGCCAGCAGCGTGACGGGACTAGAATACGAGCAGTACTTC.

The chain employs TRBV10-1 and TRBJ2-4; D is perhaps TRBD2 (5 bases). From germline, CDR1 is WNHNN and CDR2 SYGVQD (reference sequence). The CDR3 loop spans 16 amino acids. Between the trimmed V and J ends, which lost 5 bases and 1 base, there was a span of 15 bases. The CDR3 loop reads CASSPTGSFAKNIQYF. The CDR3 bases are TGCGCCAGCAGTCCTACGGGATCCTTTGCCAAAAACATTCAGTACTTC.

This chain connects TRBV5-1 to TRBJ2-5; TRBD1 matches at 7 bases. CDR3 length: 15 residues. CDR1 is SGHRS and CDR2 is YFSETQ in the germline V gene. V was clipped by 4 bases and J by 2 bases; unmatched bases: 8. This CDR3 is CASSPGQVNQETQYF. CDR3 DNA: TGCGCCAGCAGCCCAGGACAGGTCAATCAAGAGACCCAGTACTTC.